This TCR beta chain was captured in a study of CD8+ T cells in alopecia areata. Findings and limits, study-wide: Elevated clonality characterized lesional scalp relative to normal scalp, particularly in alopecia totalis/universalis. Mice showed clearer TCR sharing than patients did, a gap that was possibly HLA-related.

Regarding this clone: The target antigen is unknown.

The CDR3 has 17 amino acids. V lost 3 bases and J lost 4; bases outside the gene matches: 7. Germline lookup yields CDR1 LNHNV and CDR2 YYDKDF (reference sequence). Reverse transcription of extracted RNA yielded cDNA, which provided the sequencing template. Measured with immunoSEQ multiplex PCR; TCRdb has only the in-frame clones, and not every one. The sample contains 90,000 to 130,000 clones, approximately 60% of which appear only once. This clonotype originated in a human donor in good health. This rearrangement joins TRBV15 to TRBJ2-1; 12 bases agree with TRBD2. The sample consisted of CD8+ T cells sorted from blood. In DNA, the CDR3 is TGTGCCACCAGCAGGGAGCCACTAGCGGGGGGTTACAATGAGCAGTTCTTC. The encoded protein is CATSREPLAGGYNEQFF.